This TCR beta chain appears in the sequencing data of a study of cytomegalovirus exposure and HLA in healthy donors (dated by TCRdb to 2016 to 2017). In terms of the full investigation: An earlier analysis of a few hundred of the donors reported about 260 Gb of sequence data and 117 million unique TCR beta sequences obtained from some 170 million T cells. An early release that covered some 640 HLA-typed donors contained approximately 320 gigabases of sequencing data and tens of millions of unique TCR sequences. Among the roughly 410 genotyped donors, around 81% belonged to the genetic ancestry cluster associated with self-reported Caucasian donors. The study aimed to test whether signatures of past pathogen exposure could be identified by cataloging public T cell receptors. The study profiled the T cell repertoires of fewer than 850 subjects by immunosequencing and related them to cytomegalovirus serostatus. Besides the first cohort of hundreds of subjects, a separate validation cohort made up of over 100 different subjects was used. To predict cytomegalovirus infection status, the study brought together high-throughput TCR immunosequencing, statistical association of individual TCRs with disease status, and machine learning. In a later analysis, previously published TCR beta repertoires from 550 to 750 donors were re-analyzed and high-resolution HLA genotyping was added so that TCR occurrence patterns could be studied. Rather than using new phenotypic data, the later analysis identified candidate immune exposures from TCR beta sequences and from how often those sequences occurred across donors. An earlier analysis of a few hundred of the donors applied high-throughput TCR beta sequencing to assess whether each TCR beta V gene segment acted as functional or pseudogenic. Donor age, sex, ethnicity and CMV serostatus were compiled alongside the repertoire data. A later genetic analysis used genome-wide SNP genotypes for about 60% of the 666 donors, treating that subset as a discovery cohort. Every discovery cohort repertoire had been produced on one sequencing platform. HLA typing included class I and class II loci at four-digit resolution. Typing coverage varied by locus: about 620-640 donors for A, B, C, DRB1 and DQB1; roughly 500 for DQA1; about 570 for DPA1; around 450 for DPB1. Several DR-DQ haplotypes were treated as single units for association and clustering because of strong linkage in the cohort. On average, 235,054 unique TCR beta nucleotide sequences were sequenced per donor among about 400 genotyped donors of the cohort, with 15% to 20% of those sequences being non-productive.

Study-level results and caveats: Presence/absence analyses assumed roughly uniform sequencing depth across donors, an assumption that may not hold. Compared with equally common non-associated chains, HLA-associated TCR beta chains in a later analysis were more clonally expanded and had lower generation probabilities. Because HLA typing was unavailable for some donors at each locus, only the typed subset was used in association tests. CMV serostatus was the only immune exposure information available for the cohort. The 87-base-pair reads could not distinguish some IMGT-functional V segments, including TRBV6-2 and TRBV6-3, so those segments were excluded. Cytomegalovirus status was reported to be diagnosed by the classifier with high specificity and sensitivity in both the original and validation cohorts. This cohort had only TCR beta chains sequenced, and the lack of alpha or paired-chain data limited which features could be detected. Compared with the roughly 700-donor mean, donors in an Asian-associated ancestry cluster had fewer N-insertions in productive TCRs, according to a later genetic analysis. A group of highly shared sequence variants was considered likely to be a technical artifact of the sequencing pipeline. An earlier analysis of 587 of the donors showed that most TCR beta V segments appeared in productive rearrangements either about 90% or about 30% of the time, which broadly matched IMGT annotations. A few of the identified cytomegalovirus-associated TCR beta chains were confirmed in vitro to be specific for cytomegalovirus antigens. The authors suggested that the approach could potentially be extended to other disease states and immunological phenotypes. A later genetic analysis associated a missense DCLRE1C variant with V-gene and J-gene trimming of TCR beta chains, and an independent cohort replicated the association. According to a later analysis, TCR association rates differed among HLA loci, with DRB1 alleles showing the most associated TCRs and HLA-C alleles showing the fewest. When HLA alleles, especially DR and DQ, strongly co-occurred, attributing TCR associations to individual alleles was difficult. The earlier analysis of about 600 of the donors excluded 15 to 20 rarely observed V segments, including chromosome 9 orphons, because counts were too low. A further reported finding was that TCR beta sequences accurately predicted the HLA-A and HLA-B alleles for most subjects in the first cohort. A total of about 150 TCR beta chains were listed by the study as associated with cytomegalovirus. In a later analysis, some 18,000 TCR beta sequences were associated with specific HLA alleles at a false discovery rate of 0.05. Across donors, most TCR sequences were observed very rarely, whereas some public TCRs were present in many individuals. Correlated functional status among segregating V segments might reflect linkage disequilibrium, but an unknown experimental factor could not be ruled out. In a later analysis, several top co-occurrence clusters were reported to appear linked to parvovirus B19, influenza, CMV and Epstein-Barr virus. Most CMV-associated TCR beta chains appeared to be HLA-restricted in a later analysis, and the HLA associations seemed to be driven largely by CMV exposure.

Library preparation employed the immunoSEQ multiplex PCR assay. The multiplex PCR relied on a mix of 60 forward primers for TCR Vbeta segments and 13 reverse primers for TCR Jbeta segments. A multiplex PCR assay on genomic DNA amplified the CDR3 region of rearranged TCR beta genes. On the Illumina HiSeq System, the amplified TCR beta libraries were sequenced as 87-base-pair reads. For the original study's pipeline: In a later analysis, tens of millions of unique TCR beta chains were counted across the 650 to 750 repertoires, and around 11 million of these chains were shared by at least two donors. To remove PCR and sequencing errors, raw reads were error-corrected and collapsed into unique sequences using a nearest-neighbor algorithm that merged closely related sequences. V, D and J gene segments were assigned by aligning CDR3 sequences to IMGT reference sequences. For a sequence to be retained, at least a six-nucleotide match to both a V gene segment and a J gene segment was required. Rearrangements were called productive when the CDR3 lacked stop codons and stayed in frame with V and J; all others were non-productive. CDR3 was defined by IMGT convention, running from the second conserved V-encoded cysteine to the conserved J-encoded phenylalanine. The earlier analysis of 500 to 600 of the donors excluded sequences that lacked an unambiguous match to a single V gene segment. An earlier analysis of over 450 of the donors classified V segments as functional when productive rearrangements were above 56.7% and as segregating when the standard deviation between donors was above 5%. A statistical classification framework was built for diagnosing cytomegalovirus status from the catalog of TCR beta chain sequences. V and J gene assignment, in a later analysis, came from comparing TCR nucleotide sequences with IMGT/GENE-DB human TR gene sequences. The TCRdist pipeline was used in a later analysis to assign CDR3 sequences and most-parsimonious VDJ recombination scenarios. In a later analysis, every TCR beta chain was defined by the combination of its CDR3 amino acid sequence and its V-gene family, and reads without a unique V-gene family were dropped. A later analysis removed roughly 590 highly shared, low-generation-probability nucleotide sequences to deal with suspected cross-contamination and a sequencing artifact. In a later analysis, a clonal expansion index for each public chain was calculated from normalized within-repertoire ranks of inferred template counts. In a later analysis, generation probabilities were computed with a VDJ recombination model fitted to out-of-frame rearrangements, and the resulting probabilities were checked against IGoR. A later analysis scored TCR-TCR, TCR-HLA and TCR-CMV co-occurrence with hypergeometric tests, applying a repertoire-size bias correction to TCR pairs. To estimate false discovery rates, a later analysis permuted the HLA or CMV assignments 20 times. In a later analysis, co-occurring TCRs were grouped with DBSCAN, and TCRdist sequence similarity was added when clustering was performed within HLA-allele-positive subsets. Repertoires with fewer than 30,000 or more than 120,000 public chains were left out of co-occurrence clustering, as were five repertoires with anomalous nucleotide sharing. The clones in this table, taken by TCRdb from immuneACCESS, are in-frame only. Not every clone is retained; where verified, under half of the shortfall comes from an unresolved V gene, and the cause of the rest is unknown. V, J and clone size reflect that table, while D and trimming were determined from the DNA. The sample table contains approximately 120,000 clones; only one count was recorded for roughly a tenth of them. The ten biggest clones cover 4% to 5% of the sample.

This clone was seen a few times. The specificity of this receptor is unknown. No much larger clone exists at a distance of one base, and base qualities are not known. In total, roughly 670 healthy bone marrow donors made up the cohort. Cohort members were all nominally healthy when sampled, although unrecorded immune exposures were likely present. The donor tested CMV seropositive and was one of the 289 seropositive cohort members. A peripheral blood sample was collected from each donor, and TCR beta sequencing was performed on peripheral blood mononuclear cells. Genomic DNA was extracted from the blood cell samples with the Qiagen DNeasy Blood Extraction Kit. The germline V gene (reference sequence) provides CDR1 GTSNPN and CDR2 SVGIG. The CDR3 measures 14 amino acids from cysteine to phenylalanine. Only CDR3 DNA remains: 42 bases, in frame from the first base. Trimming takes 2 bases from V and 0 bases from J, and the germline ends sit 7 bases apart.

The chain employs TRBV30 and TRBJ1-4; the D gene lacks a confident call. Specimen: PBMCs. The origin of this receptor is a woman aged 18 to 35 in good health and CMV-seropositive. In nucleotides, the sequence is TGTGCCTGGAGTCCCATTGCAACTAATGAAAAACTGTTTTTT. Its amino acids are CAWSPIATNEKLFF.